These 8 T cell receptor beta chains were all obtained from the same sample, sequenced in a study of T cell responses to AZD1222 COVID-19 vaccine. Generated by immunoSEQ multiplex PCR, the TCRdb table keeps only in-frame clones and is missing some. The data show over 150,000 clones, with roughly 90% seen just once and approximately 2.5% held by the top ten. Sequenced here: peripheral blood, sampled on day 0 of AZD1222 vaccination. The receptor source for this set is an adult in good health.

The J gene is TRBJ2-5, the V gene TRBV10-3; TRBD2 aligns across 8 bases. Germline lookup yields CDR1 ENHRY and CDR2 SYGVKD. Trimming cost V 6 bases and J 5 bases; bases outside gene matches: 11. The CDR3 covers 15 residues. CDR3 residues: CAISPGTRVPETQYF. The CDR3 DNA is TGTGCCATCAGCCCCGGGACTAGGGTCCCGGAGACCCAGTACTTC.

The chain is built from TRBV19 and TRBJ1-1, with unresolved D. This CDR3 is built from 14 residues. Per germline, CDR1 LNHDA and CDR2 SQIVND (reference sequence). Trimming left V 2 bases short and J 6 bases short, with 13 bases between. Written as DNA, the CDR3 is TGTGCCAGTAGTATAAACATCGGAAGCCCTGAAGCTTTCTTT. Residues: CASSINIGSPEAFF.

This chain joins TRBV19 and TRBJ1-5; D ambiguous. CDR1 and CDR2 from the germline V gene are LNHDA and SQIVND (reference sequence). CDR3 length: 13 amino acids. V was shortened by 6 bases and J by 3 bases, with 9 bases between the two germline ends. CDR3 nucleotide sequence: TGTGCCAGTAGAGAGGGTTACAATCAGCCCCAGCATTTT. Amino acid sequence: CASREGYNQPQHF.

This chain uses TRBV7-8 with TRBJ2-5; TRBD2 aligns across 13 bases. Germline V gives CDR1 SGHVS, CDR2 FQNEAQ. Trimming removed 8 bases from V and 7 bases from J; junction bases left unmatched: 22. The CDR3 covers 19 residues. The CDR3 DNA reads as TGTGCCAGCGGGCCAAGACAGGGACCGGGACTAGCGGGACTTCGGACCCAGTACTTC. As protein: CASGPRQGPGLAGLRTQYF.

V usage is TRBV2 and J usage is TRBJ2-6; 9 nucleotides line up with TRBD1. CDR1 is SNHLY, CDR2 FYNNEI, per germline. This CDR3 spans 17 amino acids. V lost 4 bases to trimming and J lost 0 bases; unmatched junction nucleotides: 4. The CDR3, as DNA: TGTGCCAGCAGTGGCCTGGGACAGGGCTCTGGGGCCAACGTCCTGACTTTC. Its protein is CASSGLGQGSGANVLTF.

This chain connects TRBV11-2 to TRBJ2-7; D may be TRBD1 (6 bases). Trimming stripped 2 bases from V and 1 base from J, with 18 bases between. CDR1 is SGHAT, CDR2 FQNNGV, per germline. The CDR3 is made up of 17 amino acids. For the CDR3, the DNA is TGTGCCAGCAGCTTAAGGTCCGATCCGGGACAATCCTACGAGCAGTACTTC. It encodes CASSLRSDPGQSYEQYF.

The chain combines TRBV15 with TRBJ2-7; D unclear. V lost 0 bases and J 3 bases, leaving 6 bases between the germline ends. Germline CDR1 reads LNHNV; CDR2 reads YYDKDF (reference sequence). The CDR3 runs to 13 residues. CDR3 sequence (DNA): TGTGCCACCAGCAGAGATTTGGACTACGAGCAGTACTTC. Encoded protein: CATSRDLDYEQYF.

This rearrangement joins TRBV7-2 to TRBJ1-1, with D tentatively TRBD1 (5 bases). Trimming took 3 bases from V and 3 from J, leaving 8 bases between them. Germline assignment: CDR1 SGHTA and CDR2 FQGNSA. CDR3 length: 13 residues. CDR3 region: CASSFGGYTEAFF. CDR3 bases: TGTGCCAGCAGCTTCGGGGGGTACACTGAAGCTTTCTTT. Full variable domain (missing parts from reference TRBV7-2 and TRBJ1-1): GAGVSQSPSNKVTEKGKDVELRCDPISGHTALYWYRQSLGQGLEFLIYFQGNSAPDKSGLPSDRFSAERTGGSVSTLTIQRTQQEDSAVYLCASSFGGYTEAFFGQGTRLTVV.